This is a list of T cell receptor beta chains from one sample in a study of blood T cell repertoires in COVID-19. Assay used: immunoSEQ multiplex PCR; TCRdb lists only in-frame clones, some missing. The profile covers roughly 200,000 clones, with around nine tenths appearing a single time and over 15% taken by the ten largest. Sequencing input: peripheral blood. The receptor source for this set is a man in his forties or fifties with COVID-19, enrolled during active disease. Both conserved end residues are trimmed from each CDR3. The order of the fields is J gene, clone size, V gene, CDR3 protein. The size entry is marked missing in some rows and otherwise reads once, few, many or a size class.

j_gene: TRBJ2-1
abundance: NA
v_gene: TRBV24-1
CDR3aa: ATRTGGQGARNEQF

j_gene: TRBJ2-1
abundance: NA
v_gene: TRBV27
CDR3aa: ASSLSRTGWNEQF

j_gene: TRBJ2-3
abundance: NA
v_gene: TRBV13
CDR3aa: ASSLNGGRLGDTQY

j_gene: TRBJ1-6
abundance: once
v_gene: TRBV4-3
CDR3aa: ASSQDRVGNSPLH

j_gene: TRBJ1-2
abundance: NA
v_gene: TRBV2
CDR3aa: ASSEEVGAFGYT

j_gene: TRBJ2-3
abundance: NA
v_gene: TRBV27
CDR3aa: ASSLLAGGDTDTQY

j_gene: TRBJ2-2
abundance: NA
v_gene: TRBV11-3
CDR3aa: ASSLNGAGELF

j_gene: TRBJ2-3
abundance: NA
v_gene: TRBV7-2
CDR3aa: ASSPGLRTDTQY

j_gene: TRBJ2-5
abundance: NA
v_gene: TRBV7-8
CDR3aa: ASSRGLAGESQY

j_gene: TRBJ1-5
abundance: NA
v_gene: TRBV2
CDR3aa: ASNSDSNQPQH

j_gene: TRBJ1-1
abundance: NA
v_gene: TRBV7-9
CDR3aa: ASSLAGGHTEAF

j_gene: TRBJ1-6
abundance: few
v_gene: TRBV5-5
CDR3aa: ASSSARGNSPLH

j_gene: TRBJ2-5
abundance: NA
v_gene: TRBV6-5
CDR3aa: ASSGTSGTLTQY

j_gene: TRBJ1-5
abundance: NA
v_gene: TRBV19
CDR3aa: ASSWDSVSNQPQH

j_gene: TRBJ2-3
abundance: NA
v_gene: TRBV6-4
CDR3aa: ASSDSKLAGADTQY

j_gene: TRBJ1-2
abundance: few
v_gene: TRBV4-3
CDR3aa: ASSQDRQPYYGYT

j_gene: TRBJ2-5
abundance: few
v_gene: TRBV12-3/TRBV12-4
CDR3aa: ASSWRGSETQY

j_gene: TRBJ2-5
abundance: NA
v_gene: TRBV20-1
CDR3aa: SASLAGAETQY

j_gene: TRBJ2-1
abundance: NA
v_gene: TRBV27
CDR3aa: ASSLSQGTYNEQF

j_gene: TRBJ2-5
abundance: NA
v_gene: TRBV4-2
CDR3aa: ASSPQGPQETQY

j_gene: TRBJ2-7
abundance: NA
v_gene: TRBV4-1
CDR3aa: ASSQSVSGQLYEQY

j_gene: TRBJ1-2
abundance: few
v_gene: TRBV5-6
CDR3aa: ASSLISSNYGYT

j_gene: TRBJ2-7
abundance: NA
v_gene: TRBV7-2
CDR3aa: ASSLGTGGSYEQY

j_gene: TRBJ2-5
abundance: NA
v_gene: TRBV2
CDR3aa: ASSRDQETQY

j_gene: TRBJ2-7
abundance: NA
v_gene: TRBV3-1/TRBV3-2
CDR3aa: ASSNIAGALSYEQY

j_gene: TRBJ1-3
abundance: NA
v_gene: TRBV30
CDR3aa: ALFRAGGNTIY

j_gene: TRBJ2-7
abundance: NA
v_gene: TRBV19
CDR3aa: ASSRTVGAYEQY

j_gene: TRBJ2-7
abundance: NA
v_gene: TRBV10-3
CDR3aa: ATGAGSYEQY

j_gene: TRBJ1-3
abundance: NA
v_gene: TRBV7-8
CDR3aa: ASSLALTAGNTIY

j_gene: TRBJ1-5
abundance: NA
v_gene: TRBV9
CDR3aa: ASSAGGEDQPQH

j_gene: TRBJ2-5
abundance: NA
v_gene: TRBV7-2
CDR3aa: ASSLASGGVETQY

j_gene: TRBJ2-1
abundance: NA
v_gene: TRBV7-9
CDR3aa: ASSGASGEGEQF

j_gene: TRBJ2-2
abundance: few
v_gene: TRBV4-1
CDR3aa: ASSQDPTRGANTGELF

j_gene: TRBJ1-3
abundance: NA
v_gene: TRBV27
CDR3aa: ASGAGPGRDRRDTIY

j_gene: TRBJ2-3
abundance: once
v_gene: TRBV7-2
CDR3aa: ASSSQAGRRGDTQY

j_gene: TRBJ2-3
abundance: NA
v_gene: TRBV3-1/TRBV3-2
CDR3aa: ASSQDQRGPHTDTQY

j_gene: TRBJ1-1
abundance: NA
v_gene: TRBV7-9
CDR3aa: ASSSDTEAF

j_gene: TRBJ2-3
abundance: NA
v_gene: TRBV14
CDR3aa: ASSRLGATGATDTQY

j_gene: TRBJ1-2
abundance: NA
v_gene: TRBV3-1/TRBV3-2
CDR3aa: ASSATGNYGYT

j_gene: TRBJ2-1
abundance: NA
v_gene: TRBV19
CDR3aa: ASSNTERNEQF

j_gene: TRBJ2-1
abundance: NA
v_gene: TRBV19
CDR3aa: ASSIGQGTYNEQF

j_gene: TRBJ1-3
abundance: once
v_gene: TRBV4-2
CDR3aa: ASSPAGVQSGNTIY

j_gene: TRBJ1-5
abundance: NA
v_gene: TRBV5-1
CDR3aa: ASSLSVGDTNQPQH

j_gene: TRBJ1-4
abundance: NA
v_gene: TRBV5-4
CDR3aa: ASSLDPGREKLF

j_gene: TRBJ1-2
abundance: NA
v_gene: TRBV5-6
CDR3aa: ASSPGRANYGYT

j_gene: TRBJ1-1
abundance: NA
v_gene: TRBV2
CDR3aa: ASSEGTGEAF

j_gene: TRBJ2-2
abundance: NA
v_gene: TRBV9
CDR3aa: ASRSLAGNTGELF

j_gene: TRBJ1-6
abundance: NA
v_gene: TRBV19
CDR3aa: ASSIYSNNSPLH

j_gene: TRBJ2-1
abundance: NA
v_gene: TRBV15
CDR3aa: ATSSPPTGNNEQF

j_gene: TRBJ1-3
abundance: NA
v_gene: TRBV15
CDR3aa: ATSRDPGSGNTIY

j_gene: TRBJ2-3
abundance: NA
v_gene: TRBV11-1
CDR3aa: ASSPWGRADTQY

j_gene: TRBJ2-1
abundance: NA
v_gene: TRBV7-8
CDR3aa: ASSLELAASYNEQF

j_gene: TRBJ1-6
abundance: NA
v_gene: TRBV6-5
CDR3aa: ASRGEFSPLH

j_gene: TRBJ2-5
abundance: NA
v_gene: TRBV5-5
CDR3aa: ASSLEVLAGRETQY

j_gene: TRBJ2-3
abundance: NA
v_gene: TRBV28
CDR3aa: ASSFGVSTDTQY

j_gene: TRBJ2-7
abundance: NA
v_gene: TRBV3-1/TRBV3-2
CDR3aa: ASSQDLRGRYEQY

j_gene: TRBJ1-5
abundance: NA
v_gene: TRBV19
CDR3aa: ASSKTGQMSNQPQH

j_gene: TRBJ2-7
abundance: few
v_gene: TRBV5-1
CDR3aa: ASSPGPREPYEQY

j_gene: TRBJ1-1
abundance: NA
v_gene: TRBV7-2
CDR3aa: ASSLGPGFNTEAF

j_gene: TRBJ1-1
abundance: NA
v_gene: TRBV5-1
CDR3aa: ASSRAGMNTEAF